These 5 T cell receptor beta chains originate from one sample sequenced in a study of tissue T cells after allogeneic stem cell transplantation. TCRdb's copy holds only in-frame clones and misses some; the assay was immunoSEQ multiplex PCR. The data show about 2,100 clones, with roughly half seen just once and over 30% held by the top ten. As to time point: mouse harvest day 14 after allogeneic transplant. Mouse grafts combined 10^7 T-cell-depleted bone marrow cells with 10^6 splenic CD5+ T cells. The sample consisted of liver tissue. The source of these receptors is a female BALB/c mouse given C57BL/6 T cells with graft-versus-host disease after an allogeneic hematopoietic cell transplant.

Regarding this clone: The listed genes are named as in mouse. Read coverage stops 1 residue before the CDR3 terminus; the germline J gene supplies the remainder. This rearrangement joins TRBV23 to TRBJ1-4. Per germline, CDR1 KGHTA and CDR2 FQNQQP. This CDR3 region has 16 residues. CDR3 sequence: CSSSQSGQGSNERLFF. The CDR3 DNA, read in part, is TGCTCCAGCAGTCAATCGGGGCAGGGCTCCAACGAAAGATTATTT.

By share, this clone counts as large. Gene names are the mouse ones. The CDR3 end falls 1 residue outside the read, so it is completed with the germline J gene. The chain recombines TRBV14 with TRBJ1-5, with a weak D call TRBD1 (5 bases). Between the trimmed V and J ends, which lost 5 bases and 0 bases, there was a span of 9 bases. CDR3 size: 14 residues. The germline V gene encodes CDR1 SGHDT and CDR2 FRDEAV. The sequenced CDR3 bases are TGTGCCAGCAGCAGGACAAATAACAACCAGGCTCCGCTT. Amino acids: CASSRTNNNQAPL. The whole CDR3 region reads CASSRTNNNQAPLF.

This clone has a handful of counts. The gene symbols are mouse symbols. The read stops 1 residue short of the end of the CDR3; the missing end is completed from the germline J gene. The rearrangement links TRBV29 to TRBJ1-2; TRBD1 matches 10 bases. The germline gives CDR1 MSHET, CDR2 SYDVDS. This CDR3 is built from 14 residues. Unmatched junction bases numbered 4, after V lost 6 bases and J lost 3 bases. CDR3 DNA, as far as it was read: TGTGCTAGCAGCCGGACAGGGGGGGACTCCGACTACACC. Protein: CASSRTGGDSDYT. The entire CDR3 is CASSRTGGDSDYTF.

Details on this clone: Gene names and germline match the mouse. The CDR3 is cut off 1 residue early in the read; its end comes from the germline J gene. V gene TRBV4 combines with J gene TRBJ2-2; TRBD2 matches at 12 bases. The CDR3 loop spans 17 amino acids. The trim removed 6 bases at V and 3 bases at J, leaving 8 bases unmatched. Germline V gives CDR1 LGHDT, CDR2 YNNKQL (reference sequence). Incomplete CDR3 DNA: TGTGCCAGCAGTCCCGGGACTGGGGGGCGCGACACCGGGCAGCTCTAC. Its translation is CASSPGTGGRDTGQLY. The complete CDR3 reads CASSPGTGGRDTGQLYF.

On this clone itself: The gene names given are mouse names. The read ends 1 residue before the CDR3 terminus; that terminus is restored from the germline J gene. This chain connects TRBV15 to TRBJ2-7; perhaps D is TRBD1 or TRBD2 (5 bases each). The V end lost 0 bases, the J end lost 2 bases, and 8 bases lay between the germline ends. The CDR3 runs to 14 residues. In germline, CDR1 is SGHND, CDR2 FRSKSL. This CDR3 is CASSLAGAPYEQYF. Incomplete CDR3 DNA: TGTGCCAGCAGTTTAGCAGGGGCCCCCTATGAACAGTAC.